This T cell receptor beta chain was found in a study of control samples from healthy donors and cancer patients. The assay was immunoSEQ multiplex PCR, and TCRdb's table has in-frame clones only and misses some. This table holds some 190,000 clones. V dropped 1 base and J dropped 4 bases, with 13 bases sitting between them. The CDR3 totals 15 residues. The germline CDR1 and CDR2 sequences are SEHNR and FQNEAQ (reference sequence). The V call is TRBV7-9, the J call TRBJ1-2; weak D call: TRBD1 (5 bases). The clonotype originates from a woman aged 25 to 39 in good health. The sample taken for sequencing was blood. This CDR3 reads CASSLEGLRGYGYTF. The CDR3 bases are TGTGCCAGCAGCTTAGAGGGGTTGAGGGGCTATGGCTACACCTTC.